This TCR beta chain originates from a study of blood T cell repertoires in COVID-19. As for the study in general: The origin of the acute and convalescent COVID-19 samples was the United States, Italy and Spain.

Authors' processing steps: Amplifying reference gene primers gave estimates of nucleated cell counts. Generated by immunoSEQ multiplex PCR, the TCRdb table keeps only in-frame clones and is missing some. V and J calls and clone size are copied from that table; D and trimming were computed from the DNA. The table lists about 91,000 clones, 75% to 85% of them singletons, with about 10% in the top ten. Sequencing input: peripheral blood. The source of this sequence is a woman over 75 with acute or convalescent COVID-19.

CDR3 coding DNA: TGTGCCAGCAGGCGACTAGCTGATAAGTACGAGCAGTACTTC. Encoded protein: CASRRLADKYEQYF. The chain carries TRBV7-2 and TRBJ2-7; 7 nucleotides match TRBD2. The germline CDR1 and CDR2 sequences are SGHTA and FQGNSA. This CDR3 spans 14 amino acids. Trimming took 6 bases from V and 4 from J; bases not matched to a gene: 9.